This T cell receptor beta chain derives from a study of blood T cell repertoires in COVID-19. Overall study: The United States, Italy and Spain were the sources of the acute and convalescent COVID-19 samples.

Profiled with immunoSEQ multiplex PCR; TCRdb holds only in-frame clones, not every one. In the table there are tens of thousands of clones, roughly four fifths of which are singletons. The source material was peripheral blood. The origin of this receptor is an elderly man with acute or convalescent COVID-19.

The DNA of the CDR3 is TGTGCCAGCAGCCAAGAGGTAATGGGGGGCCAAGAGACCCAGTACTTC. As protein: CASSQEVMGGQETQYF. The rearrangement links TRBV4-2 to TRBJ2-5, with D tentatively TRBD2 (6 bases). The CDR3 length is 16 residues. The germline V gene has CDR1 LGHNA and CDR2 YNFKEQ. The V gene lost 0 bases and the J gene lost 1 base, with 12 bases spanning the gap.